The rows below give T cell receptor beta chains drawn from one sample of a study of shared clonotypes between healthy human individuals. TCRdb's copy holds only in-frame clones and misses some; the assay was immunoSEQ multiplex PCR. The top ten hold more than 20% of the sample, which has about 820,000 clones, almost 95% seen once. Input material: naive CD8+ T cells sorted from blood. Receptor source: a man aged 25-40 years in good health. CDR3s include the opening cysteine and the closing phenylalanine or tryptophan. D genes are given only for firm matches. Clone size is shown for a subset of rows, as once, few, many or a class of expanded clone.

D: TRBD2; J: TRBJ2-7; size: .; V: TRBV2; CDR3: CASSENSGVTYEQYF; DNA: TGTGCCAGCAGTGAAAATAGCGGGGTAACCTACGAGCAGTACTTC
D: .; J: TRBJ2-2; size: .; V: TRBV7-6; CDR3: CASSLRAGELFF; DNA: TGTGCCAGCAGCTTACGCGCCGGGGAGCTGTTTTTT
D: .; J: TRBJ1-1; size: .; V: TRBV7-9; CDR3: CASCEANTEAFF; DNA: TGTGCCAGCTGTGAAGCAAACACTGAAGCTTTCTTT
D: TRBD1; J: TRBJ1-2; size: .; V: TRBV9; CDR3: CASSQYASGQGNYGYTF; DNA: TGTGCCAGCAGCCAATATGCTTCGGGACAGGGGAACTATGGCTACACCTTC
D: .; J: TRBJ2-2; size: .; V: TRBV27; CDR3: CASSLRAGGNTGELFF; DNA: TGTGCCAGCAGTTTAAGGGCAGGCGGGAACACCGGGGAGCTGTTTTTT
D: TRBD2; J: TRBJ2-7; size: .; V: TRBV7-9; CDR3: CASSSTLAGKSYEQYF; DNA: TGTGCCAGCAGCTCCACCCTAGCGGGGAAATCCTACGAGCAGTACTTC
D: TRBD1; J: TRBJ1-1; size: .; V: TRBV4-2; CDR3: CASSWTGSGTEAFF; DNA: TGTGCCAGCAGCTGGACAGGGTCTGGCACTGAAGCTTTCTTT
D: .; J: TRBJ1-1; size: once; V: TRBV18; CDR3: CASSPLGHPNTEAFF; DNA: TGTGCCAGCTCACCCCTGGGACACCCGAACACTGAAGCTTTCTTT
D: .; J: TRBJ2-7; size: once; V: TRBV14; CDR3: CASSHGGGYEQYF; DNA: TGTGCCAGCAGCCACGGCGGCGGCTACGAGCAGTACTTC
D: .; J: TRBJ1-1; size: .; V: TRBV7-9; CDR3: CASSLVGGPAVDVKAFF; DNA: TGTGCCAGCAGCTTAGTCGGGGGGCCGGCAGTAGATGTAAAAGCTTTCTTT
D: TRBD1; J: TRBJ2-7; size: .; V: TRBV5-6; CDR3: CASSYDRVGYEQYF; DNA: TGTGCCAGCAGCTATGACAGGGTGGGCTACGAGCAGTACTTC
D: .; J: TRBJ2-3; size: .; V: TRBV6-1; CDR3: CASTDGFTDTQYF; DNA: TGTGCCAGCACCGATGGATTCACAGATACGCAGTATTTT